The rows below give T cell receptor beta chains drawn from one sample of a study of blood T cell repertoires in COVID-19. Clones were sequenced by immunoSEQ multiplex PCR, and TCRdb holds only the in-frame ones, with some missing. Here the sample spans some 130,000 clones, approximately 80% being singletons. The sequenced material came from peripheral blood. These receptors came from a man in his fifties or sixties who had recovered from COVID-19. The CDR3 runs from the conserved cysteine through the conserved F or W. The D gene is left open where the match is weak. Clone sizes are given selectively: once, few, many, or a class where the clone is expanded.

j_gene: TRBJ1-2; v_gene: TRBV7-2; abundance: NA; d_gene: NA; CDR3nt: TGTGCCACCGATCCAGGGCAATTTTATGGCTACACCTTC; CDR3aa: CATDPGQFYGYTF
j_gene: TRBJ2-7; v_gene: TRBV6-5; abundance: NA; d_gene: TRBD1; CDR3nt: TGTGCCAGCAGGACCCCTGGACAGGGCCACGAGCAGTACTTC; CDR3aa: CASRTPGQGHEQYF
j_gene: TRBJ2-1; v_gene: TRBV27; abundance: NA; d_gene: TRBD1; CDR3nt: TGTGCCAGCAGTTTCGGAACAGGGGGCGGTGAGCAGTTCTTC; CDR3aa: CASSFGTGGGEQFF
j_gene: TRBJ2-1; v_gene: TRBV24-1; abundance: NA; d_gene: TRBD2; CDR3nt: TGTGCCACCAGTGCTTCACTAGCGACCAATGAGCAGTTCTTC; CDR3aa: CATSASLATNEQFF
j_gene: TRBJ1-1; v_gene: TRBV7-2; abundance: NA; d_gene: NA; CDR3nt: TGTGCCAGCAGCGTACCGGGACAATGGACTGAAGCTTTCTTT; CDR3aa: CASSVPGQWTEAFF
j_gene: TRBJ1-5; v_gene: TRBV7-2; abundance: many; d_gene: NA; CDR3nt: TGTGCCAGCAGCTTAGGGAGAACGGGGAATCAGCCCCAGCATTTT; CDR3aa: CASSLGRTGNQPQHF
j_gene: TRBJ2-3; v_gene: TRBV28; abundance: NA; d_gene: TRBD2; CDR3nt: TGTGCCACCGAGCGGGAGGGCCTTTCCACAGATACGCAGTATTTT; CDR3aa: CATEREGLSTDTQYF
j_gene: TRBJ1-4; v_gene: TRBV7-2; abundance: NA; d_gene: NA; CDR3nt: TGTGCCAGCAGCTTAGACGGAGGCCGAAAACTGTTTTTT; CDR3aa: CASSLDGGRKLFF
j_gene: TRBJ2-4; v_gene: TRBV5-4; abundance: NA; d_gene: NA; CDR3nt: TGTGCCAGCAGCTTCCGGGATCTAGCCAAAAACATTCAGTACTTC; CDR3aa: CASSFRDLAKNIQYF
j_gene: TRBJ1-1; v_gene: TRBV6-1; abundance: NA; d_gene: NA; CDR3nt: TGTGCCAGCAGTGAAAGGGAGGTCACTGAAGCTTTCTTT; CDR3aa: CASSEREVTEAFF
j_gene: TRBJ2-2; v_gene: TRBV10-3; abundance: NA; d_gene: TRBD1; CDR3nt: TGTGCCATCAGATCCGGGACAGGGGGGACCGGGGAGCTGTTTTTT; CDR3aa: CAIRSGTGGTGELFF
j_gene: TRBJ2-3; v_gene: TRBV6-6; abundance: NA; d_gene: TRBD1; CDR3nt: TGTGCCAGCAGTTTAGCGGACAGGGGGTATGCAGATACGCAGTATTTT; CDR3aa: CASSLADRGYADTQYF
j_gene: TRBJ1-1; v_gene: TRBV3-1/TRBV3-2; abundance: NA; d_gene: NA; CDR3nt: TGTGCCAGCAGTCAAGCACACAGCCGGAACACTGAAGCTTTCTTT; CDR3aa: CASSQAHSRNTEAFF
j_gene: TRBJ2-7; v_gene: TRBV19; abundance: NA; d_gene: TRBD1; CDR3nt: TGTGCCAGTGCCGGGACAGGGGGCAACGAGCAGTACTTC; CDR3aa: CASAGTGGNEQYF
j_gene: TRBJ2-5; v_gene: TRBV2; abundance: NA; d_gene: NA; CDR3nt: TGTGCCAGCAGTGAAACGGGGGGCGCGGAGACCCAGTACTTC; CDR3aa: CASSETGGAETQYF
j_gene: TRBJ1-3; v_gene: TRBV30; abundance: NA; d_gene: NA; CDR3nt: TGTGCCTGGTGGATTGGGCCTGGAAACACCATATATTTT; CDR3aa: CAWWIGPGNTIYF
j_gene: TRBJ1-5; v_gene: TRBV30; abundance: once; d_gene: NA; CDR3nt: TGTGCCTGGAGTCCACAGGAGAATCAGCCCCAGCATTTT; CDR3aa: CAWSPQENQPQHF
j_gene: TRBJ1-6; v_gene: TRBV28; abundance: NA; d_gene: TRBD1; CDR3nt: TGTGCCAGCAGTCCACAGACAGGGTGGGGTGGGAATTCACCCCTCCACTTT; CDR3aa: CASSPQTGWGGNSPLHF
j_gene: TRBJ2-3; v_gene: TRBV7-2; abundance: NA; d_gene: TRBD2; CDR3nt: TGTGCCAGCAGCTTAGCGCTTGGGAGGGCAGATACGCAGTATTTT; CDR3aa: CASSLALGRADTQYF
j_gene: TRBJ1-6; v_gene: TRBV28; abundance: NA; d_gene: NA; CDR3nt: TGTGCCAGCAGTTCCCCACGGGGGGCAGGTTCACCCCTCCACTTT; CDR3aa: CASSSPRGAGSPLHF
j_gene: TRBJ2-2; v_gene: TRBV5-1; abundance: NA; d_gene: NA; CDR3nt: TGCGCCAGCAGCTTGGACTTGAACACCGGGGAGCTGTTTTTT; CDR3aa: CASSLDLNTGELFF
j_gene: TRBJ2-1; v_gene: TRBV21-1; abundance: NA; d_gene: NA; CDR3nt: TGTGCCAGCAGCATTAAAGTCGCGGATCGCCACAATGAGCAGTTCTTC; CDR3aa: CASSIKVADRHNEQFF
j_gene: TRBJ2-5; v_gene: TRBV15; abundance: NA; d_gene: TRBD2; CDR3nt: TGTGCCACCAGCAGAGTCCTAACTAGCGGGAGGGGAGAGACCCAGTACTTC; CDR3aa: CATSRVLTSGRGETQYF
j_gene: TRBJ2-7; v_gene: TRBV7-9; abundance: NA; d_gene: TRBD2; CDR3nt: TGTGCCAGCAGCCAATGGTCCCCTAGCGGAGCCTACGAGCAGTACTTC; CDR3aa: CASSQWSPSGAYEQYF
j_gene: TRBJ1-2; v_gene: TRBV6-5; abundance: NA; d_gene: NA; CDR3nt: TGTGCCAGCAGTTACGGGGAGACGAAAGGCTACACCTTC; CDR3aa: CASSYGETKGYTF
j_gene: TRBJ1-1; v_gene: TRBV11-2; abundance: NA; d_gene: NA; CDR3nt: TGTGCCAGCAGCTCCCTCACTGAAGCTTTCTTT; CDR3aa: CASSSLTEAFF
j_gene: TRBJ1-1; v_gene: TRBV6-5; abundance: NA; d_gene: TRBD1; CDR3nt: TGTGCCAGGACCCATCCGGCAGGGGGCATCACTGAAGCTTTCTTT; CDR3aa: CARTHPAGGITEAFF
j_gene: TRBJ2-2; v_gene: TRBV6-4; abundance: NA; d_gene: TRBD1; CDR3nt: TGTGCCAGCAGTGACTCCGGGGGGACAGGGGAAAACACCGGGGAGCTGTTTTTT; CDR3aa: CASSDSGGTGENTGELFF
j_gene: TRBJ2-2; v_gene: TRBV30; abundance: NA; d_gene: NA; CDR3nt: TGTGCCTGGGCCCCGGGACTTAGTCGCGCTAGCACCGGGGAGCTGTTTTTT; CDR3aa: CAWAPGLSRASTGELFF
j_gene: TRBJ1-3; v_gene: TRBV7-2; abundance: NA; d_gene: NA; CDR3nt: TGTGCCAGCAGCTTAGAGATCGGCTCTGGAAACACCATATATTTT; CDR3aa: CASSLEIGSGNTIYF
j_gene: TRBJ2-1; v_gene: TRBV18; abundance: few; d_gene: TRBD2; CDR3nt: TGTGCCAGCTCACCACCGACTGGGACTAGAGGCCATGAGCAGTTCTTC; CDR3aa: CASSPPTGTRGHEQFF
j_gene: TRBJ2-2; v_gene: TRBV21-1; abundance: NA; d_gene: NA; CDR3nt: TGTGCCAGCTCGTACGACGGACAGGGGAAGGTCGGGGAGCTGTTTTTT; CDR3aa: CASSYDGQGKVGELFF
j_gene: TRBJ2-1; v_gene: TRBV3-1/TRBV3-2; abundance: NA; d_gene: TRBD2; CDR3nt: TGTGCCAGCGGTAAAGCGGGAGGTAGAGCTGATGAGCAGTTCTTC; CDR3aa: CASGKAGGRADEQFF
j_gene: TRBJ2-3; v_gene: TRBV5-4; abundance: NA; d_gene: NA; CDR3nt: TGTGCCAGCAGCTTGGGGGCAGGCACTAGCACAGATACGCAGTATTTT; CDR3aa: CASSLGAGTSTDTQYF
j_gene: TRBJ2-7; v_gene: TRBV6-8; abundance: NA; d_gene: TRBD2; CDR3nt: TGTGCCAGCAGTGGGCCGCGTCCGGGACTAGCGGGAGAGAGGGAGCAGTACTTC; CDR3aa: CASSGPRPGLAGEREQYF
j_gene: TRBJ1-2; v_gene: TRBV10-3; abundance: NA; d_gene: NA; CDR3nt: TGTGCCATCAGTGAGCCAGGGTACGGCTACACCTTC; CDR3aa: CAISEPGYGYTF
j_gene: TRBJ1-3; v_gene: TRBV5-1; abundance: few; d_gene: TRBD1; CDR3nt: TGCGCCAGCAGCTCGCTAGTGACAGGGGGCGCGGGAAACACCATATATTTT; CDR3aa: CASSSLVTGGAGNTIYF
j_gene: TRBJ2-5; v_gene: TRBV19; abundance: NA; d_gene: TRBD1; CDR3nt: TGTGCCAGTAGTAGAGGACAGGGCCTCCAAGAGACCCAGTACTTC; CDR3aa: CASSRGQGLQETQYF
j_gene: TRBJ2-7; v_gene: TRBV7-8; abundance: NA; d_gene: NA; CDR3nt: TGTGCCAGCAGCTTGAGTTCATATAGCTACGAGCAGTACTTC; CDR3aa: CASSLSSYSYEQYF
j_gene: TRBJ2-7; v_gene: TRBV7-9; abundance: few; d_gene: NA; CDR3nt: TGTGCCAGCAGCCCTGATGGTAGCATCTCCTACGAGCAGTACTTC; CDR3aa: CASSPDGSISYEQYF
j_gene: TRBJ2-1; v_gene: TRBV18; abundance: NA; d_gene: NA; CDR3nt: TGTGCCAGCTCAGTGACTACCGACAATGAGCAGTTCTTC; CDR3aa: CASSVTTDNEQFF
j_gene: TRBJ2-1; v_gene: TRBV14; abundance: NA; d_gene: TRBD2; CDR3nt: TGTGCCAGCAGCCGGACTAGCGGGACCGAAATCTACAATGAGCAGTTCTTC; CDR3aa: CASSRTSGTEIYNEQFF
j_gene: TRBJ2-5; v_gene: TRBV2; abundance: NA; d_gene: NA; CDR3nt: TGTGCCAGCGGAACAGGTCCCCAAGAGACCCAGTACTTC; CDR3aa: CASGTGPQETQYF
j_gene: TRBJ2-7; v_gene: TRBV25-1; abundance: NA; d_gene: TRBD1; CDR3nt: TGTGCCAGCAGTGATCCAACAGGGGGCTACTCCTACGAGCAGTACTTC; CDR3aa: CASSDPTGGYSYEQYF
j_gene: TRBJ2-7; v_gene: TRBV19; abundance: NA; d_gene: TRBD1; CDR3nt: TGTGCCAGTAGTAGGGACAGGGACTACGAGCAGTACTTC; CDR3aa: CASSRDRDYEQYF
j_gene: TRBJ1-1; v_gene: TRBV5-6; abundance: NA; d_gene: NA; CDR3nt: TGTGCCAGCAGCTCCTGGACGGAGGGAGCTGAAGCTTTCTTT; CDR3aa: CASSSWTEGAEAFF
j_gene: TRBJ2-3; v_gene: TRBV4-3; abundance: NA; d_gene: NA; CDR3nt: TGCGCCAGCAGATCTAGCGTTTCTAGCACAGATACGCAGTATTTT; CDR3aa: CASRSSVSSTDTQYF
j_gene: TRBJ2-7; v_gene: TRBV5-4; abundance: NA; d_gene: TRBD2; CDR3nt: TGTGCCAGCAGCTTGGGGGGTGGCATAGCGGGGATCTACGAGCAGTACTTC; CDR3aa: CASSLGGGIAGIYEQYF
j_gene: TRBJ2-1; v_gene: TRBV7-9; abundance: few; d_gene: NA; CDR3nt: TGTGCCAGCAGCTTAGCGGCAGGGTTGAACAATGAGCAGTTCTTC; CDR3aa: CASSLAAGLNNEQFF
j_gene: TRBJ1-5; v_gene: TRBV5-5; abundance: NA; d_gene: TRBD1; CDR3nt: TGTGCCAGCAGCCGAGGACAGGGACACAATCAGCCCCAGCATTTT; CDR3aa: CASSRGQGHNQPQHF
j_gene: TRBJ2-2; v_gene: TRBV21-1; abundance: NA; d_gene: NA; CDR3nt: TGTGCCAGCAGCAAACGGGGGACGAACACCGGGGAGCTGTTTTTT; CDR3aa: CASSKRGTNTGELFF
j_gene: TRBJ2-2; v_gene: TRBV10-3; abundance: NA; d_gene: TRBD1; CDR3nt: TGTGCCGTCCAGGGGGTTGGCACCGGGGAGCTGTTTTTT; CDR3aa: CAVQGVGTGELFF
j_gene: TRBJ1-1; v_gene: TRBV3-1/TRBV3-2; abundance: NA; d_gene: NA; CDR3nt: TGTGCCAGCAGCCAAGGGGGGGCTGAAGCTTTCTTT; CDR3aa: CASSQGGAEAFF
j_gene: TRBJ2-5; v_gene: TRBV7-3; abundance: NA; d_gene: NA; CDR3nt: TGTGCCAGCAGCTTAGGGGGCTATAACGGCGGCGAGACCCAGTACTTC; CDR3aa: CASSLGGYNGGETQYF
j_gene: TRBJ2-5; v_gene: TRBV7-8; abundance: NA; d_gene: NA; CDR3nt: TGTGCCAGCAGCTTAGATCCCGGGAGGACCCAGTACTTC; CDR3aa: CASSLDPGRTQYF
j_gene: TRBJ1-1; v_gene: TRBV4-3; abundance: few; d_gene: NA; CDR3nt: TGCGCCAGCAGCCAAGAGAGAGGAATAAACACTGAAGCTTTCTTT; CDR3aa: CASSQERGINTEAFF
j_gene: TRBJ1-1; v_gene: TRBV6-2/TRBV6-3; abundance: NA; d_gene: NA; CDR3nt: TGTGCCAGCAGCGACGGGTCTTCTCGGCTGAACACTGAAGCTTTCTTT; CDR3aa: CASSDGSSRLNTEAFF
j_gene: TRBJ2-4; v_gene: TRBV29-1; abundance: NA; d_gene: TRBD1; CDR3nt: TGCAGCGTTGAAGAAGGACAGGGTAACATTCAGTACTTC; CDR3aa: CSVEEGQGNIQYF
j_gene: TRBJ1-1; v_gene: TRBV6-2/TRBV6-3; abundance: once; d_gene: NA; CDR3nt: TGTGCCAGCAGTTATGGTCCGGGACAAGGGAGCCCTAACACTGAAGCTTTCTTT; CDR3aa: CASSYGPGQGSPNTEAFF
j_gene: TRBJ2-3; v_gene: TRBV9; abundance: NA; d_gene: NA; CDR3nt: TGTGCCAGCAGCGTAGGTGGGGGCCTGGGCACAGATACGCAGTATTTT; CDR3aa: CASSVGGGLGTDTQYF